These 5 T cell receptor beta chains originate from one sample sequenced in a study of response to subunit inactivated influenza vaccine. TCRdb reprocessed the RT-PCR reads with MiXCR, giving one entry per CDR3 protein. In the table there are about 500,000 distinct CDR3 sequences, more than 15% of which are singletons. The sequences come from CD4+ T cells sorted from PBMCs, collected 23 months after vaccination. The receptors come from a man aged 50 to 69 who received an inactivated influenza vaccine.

CDR3 sequence (DNA): TGTGCCAGCAGCGGACTAGCGGGGGTCACAGATACGCAGTATTTT. Translated: CASSGLAGVTDTQYF. V is TRBV12-3 or TRBV12-4 and J is TRBJ2-3, with 13 nucleotides matching TRBD2. The CDR3 has 15 residues. Unmatched junction bases numbered 2, after V lost 6 bases and J lost 2 bases.

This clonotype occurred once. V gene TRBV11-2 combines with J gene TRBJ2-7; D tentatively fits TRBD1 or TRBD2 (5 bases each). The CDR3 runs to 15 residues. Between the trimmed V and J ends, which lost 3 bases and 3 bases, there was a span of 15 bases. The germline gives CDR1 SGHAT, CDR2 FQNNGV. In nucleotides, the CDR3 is TGTGCCAGCAGCTTCACCGGGACGGTAGACTACGAGCAGTACTTC. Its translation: CASSFTGTVDYEQYF.

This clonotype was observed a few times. The CDR3 loop reads CASSLVPGLVSEAFF. CDR3 nucleotide sequence: TGTGCCAGCAGCTTAGTTCCAGGCCTCGTTTCTGAAGCTTTCTTT. This sequence joins TRBV7-9 and TRBJ1-1; D gene unclear. The CDR3 has 15 amino acids. The germline V and J ends were trimmed by 1 base and 6 bases, with 15 bases remaining between them. The germline V gene encodes CDR1 SEHNR and CDR2 FQNEAQ (reference sequence).

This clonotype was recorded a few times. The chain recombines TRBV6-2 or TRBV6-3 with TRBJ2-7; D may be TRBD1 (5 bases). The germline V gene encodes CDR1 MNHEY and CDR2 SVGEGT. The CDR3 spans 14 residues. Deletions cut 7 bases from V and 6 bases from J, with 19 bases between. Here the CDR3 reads CASNRLDLSREQYF. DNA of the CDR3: TGTGCCAGCAACAGGCTAGACCTTAGCCGCGAGCAGTACTTC.

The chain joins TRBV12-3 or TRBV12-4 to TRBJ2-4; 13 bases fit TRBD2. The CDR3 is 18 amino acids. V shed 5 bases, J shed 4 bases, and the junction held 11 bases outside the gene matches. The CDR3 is CASSKVPGLAGIKNIQYF. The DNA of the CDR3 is TGTGCCAGCAGTAAAGTCCCGGGACTAGCGGGGATTAAAAACATTCAGTACTTC.